These 13 T cell receptor beta chains were all obtained from the same sample, sequenced in a study of shared clonotypes between healthy human individuals. The table came from immunoSEQ multiplex PCR; TCRdb's copy has only in-frame clones and leaves some out. The sample has around 500,000 clones, approximately 81% seen once. The sequencing sample was made of PBMCs. These receptors originate from a woman aged 35 to 49 in good health. Some clones in this sample may be carry-over from other donors' samples.

The chain joins TRBV19 to TRBJ2-5; tentatively, D is TRBD1 or TRBD2 (5 bases each). Trimming shortened V by 3 bases and J by 5 bases, and 10 bases separated the two germline ends. CDR3 size: 13 residues. The germline gives CDR1 LNHDA, CDR2 SQIVND (reference sequence). This CDR3 is CASSILGRETQYF. The CDR3 DNA follows: TGTGCCAGTAGTATCCTGGGACGGGAGACCCAGTACTTC.

J is TRBJ1-1 and V is TRBV20-1; D not certain. The CDR3 runs to 11 residues. Trimming took off 0 bases at V and 7 bases at J, with 6 bases between the two ends. Per the germline V gene, CDR1 is DFQATT and CDR2 is SNEGSKA (reference sequence). For the CDR3, the DNA is TGCAGTGCTAGAGATAGCCGTGAAGCTTTCTTT. Translating it yields CSARDSREAFF.

Concerning this clone: A much larger clonotype is one base distant, so this may be a read error. The same CDR3 can be traced to other DNA sequences in this sample. The chain employs TRBV28 and TRBJ2-7, with 8 bases matching TRBD1. The germline V gene encodes CDR1 MDHEN and CDR2 SYDVKM. The CDR3 is 15 residues long. Trimming cost V 3 bases and J 3 bases; bases outside gene matches: 7. The CDR3 loop reads CASSFDRGANYEQYF. CDR3 sequence (DNA): TGTGCCAGCAGTTTCGACAGGGGTGCTAACTACGAGCAGTACTTC.

Worth noting for this clone: It is likely a read error: a sequence one base away is far more abundant. The chain uses TRBV6-1 and TRBJ1-5; D is possibly TRBD1 (5 bases). The CDR3 is made up of 12 amino acids. V lost 7 bases and J lost 7, with 11 bases in between. Germline V gene sequence: CDR1 MNHNS, CDR2 SASEGT. CDR3 bases: TGTGCCAGCAATTCAGGGCCCCAGCCCCAGCATTTT. Translating gives CASNSGPQPQHF.

This clone was seen a single time. The CDR3 sequence is CASSYSNRGNTEAFF. CDR3 DNA sequence: TGTGCCAGCAGTTACTCTAACAGGGGGAACACTGAAGCTTTCTTT. The gene calls are TRBV6-6 and TRBJ1-1; 7 bases match TRBD1. This CDR3 contains 15 residues. Looked up from germline, CDR1 is MNHNY and CDR2 is SVGAGI (reference sequence). The V segment lost 0 bases and the J segment 1 base; nucleotides outside the gene matches: 2.

This chain links TRBV15 with TRBJ2-7; no clear D gene. The CDR3 is 14 residues long. The germline V and J ends were trimmed by 2 bases and 3 bases, with 11 bases remaining between them. Germline CDR1 reads LNHNV; CDR2 reads YYDKDF (reference sequence). CDR3 amino acids: CATSRPSPFYEQYF. DNA of the CDR3: TGTGCCACCAGCAGACCCAGCCCTTTCTACGAGCAGTACTTC. Full variable domain (rest looked up from reference TRBV15 and TRBJ2-7): DAMVIQNPRYQVTQFGKPVTLSCSQTLNHNVMYWYQQKSSQAPKLLFHYYDKDFNNEADTPDNFQSRRPNTSFCFLDIRSPGLGDTAMYLCATSRPSPFYEQYFGPGTRLTVT.

The chain combines TRBV4-2 with TRBJ2-1, with 8 bases aligning to TRBD2. The CDR3 extends over 14 amino acids. The J segment lost 8 bases and the V segment lost 4 bases, leaving 7 bases of the junction unmatched. Germline V gene sequence: CDR1 LGHNA, CDR2 YNFKEQ. In DNA, the CDR3 is TGTGCCAGCAGCCCCGGACTAGCTTGGGATGAGCAGTTCTTC. Translated, it gives CASSPGLAWDEQFF.

The genes are TRBV27 and TRBJ1-3; 7 bases agree with TRBD1. CDR3 size: 14 residues. The germline V gene encodes CDR1 MNHEY and CDR2 SMNVEV (reference sequence). V lost 5 bases, J lost 1 base, and 2 bases stayed unmatched. The CDR3 region has the DNA TGTGCCAGCAGTCCGACAGGGTCTGGAAACACCATATATTTT. Its translation is CASSPTGSGNTIYF.

This clone was picked up a small number of times. This may come from a read error, since a much larger clone is one base off. CDR3 region: CAGSPGTVYGYTF. In nucleotides, the CDR3 is TGTGCCGGCAGCCCCGGGACAGTCTATGGCTACACCTTC. The gene calls are TRBV5-5 and TRBJ1-2, with TRBD1 identical over 7 bases. Germline-derived CDR1 and CDR2 are SGHKS and YYEKEE (reference sequence). The length of the CDR3 is 13 residues.

This clone has just one count. The rearrangement joins TRBV7-9 to TRBJ2-7, with 9 nucleotides matching TRBD1. Germline trimming cut 1 base from V and 4 bases from J; bases unmatched to any gene: 8. CDR1 SEHNR and CDR2 FQNEAQ come from the germline V gene (reference sequence). The CDR3 is made up of 16 amino acids. CDR3 DNA: TGTGCCAGCAGCTTAGTATCTCAACAGGGGGCTTACGAGCAGTACTTC. Protein sequence: CASSLVSQQGAYEQYF.

V usage is TRBV2 and J usage is TRBJ2-7; TRBD2 aligns across 12 bases. This CDR3 has 19 amino acids. Germline lookup yields CDR1 SNHLY and CDR2 FYNNEI. Germline trimming cut 3 bases from V and 2 bases from J; bases unmatched to any gene: 14. CDR3 coding DNA: TGTGCCAGCAGTGACGGAATCCTAGCGGGAGGGATCCCCCCCTACGAGCAGTACTTC. Amino acids: CASSDGILAGGIPPYEQYF.

The CDR3 coding sequence is TGTGCCAGCAGCCAAAGGGGAGGGCTGGGAAATGAGCAGTTCTTC. It translates to CASSQRGGLGNEQFF. J is TRBJ2-1 and V is TRBV4-2; 7 bases match TRBD2. The CDR3 totals 15 residues. Germline CDR1 reads LGHNA; CDR2 reads YNFKEQ. After removal of 2 bases from V and 7 bases from J, the junction contained 8 bases not matched to a gene.

This clone was found a few times. A read error likely explains this, since a far larger clone differs by one base. The sample has other DNA sequences that encode this CDR3 too. CDR3 sequence: CASSLTPGHGETQYF. As DNA, the CDR3 is TGTGCCAGCAGCCTAACGCCGGGACACGGAGAGACCCAGTACTTC. The genes are TRBV7-3 and TRBJ2-5, with D possibly being TRBD1 (6 bases). This CDR3 contains 15 residues. CDR1 SGHTA and CDR2 FQGTGA come from the germline V gene.